This T cell receptor (beta chain) appears in the sequencing data of a study of identical twins. The cDNA had a unique molecular identifier and a template-switch universal primer site. One entry per CDR3 protein, called by TCRdb with MiXCR from the 5' RACE reads. Among approximately 700,000 distinct CDR3 sequences, 15% to 20% were seen once, and the ten largest hold 10% to 15%. From germline, CDR1 is LGHDT and CDR2 YNNKEL (reference sequence). J lost 4 bases, V lost 1 base, and 8 bases had no gene match. This CDR3 region has 17 residues. The sample was also reused in another study, on T cells expressing NK-cell markers. That source reports: HCMV seropositivity marked most of the eight sequenced donors; one was seronegative.

What was sequenced was PBMCs. The rearrangement links TRBV3-1 to TRBJ2-5, with 11 bases aligning to TRBD2. This TCR derives from a young woman in good health. Here the CDR3 reads CASSQGTSGRRGETQYF. The CDR3 DNA reads TGTGCCAGCAGCCAAGGCACTAGCGGGAGAAGGGGAGAGACCCAGTACTTC.